This T cell receptor beta chain came from a study of cytomegalovirus exposure and HLA in healthy donors. General study points: When analyzed later, the rates of TCR association showed variation by HLA locus, with DRB1 the most and HLA-C the fewest.

Turning to this clone: What it recognizes is unknown.

The PCR had 60 Vbeta and 13 Jbeta primers. Only in-frame clones appear in the TCRdb table, and some are missing; sequencing was by immunoSEQ multiplex PCR. The table shows approximately 70,000 clones, with 60% to 70% occurring only once. Germline V lookup: CDR1 KGHSH, CDR2 LQKENI. The CDR3 spans 14 residues. The ends were cut back, 0 bases at V and 7 bases at J, with 12 bases in the middle. The chain couples TRBV18 to TRBJ1-2, with D uncertain. This clonotype was sampled from a man aged 40-55 years in good health and CMV-seropositive. The specimen sequenced was PBMCs. The CDR3 nucleotides are TGTGCCAGCTCACCACCGGAGACGGCGAGTGGCTACACCTTC. It encodes CASSPPETASGYTF.